One sample yielded the 27 T cell receptor beta chains listed below, sequenced in a study of T cell responses to AZD1222 COVID-19 vaccine. Only in-frame clones appear in the TCRdb table, and some are missing; sequencing was by immunoSEQ multiplex PCR. The sample records about 97,000 clones, approximately 90% being singletons. Material: peripheral blood, obtained on day 0 of AZD1222 vaccination. Source of these receptors: an adult in good health.

The chain couples TRBV11-3 to TRBJ2-7; D not certain. Looked up from germline, CDR1 is SGHNT and CDR2 is YENEEA. Trimming left V 4 bases short and J 0 bases short, with 7 bases between. There are 13 residues in the CDR3. The CDR3 sequence is CASSSESSYEQYF. DNA of the CDR3: TGTGCCAGCAGCTCGGAGAGCTCCTACGAGCAGTACTTC.

The chain uses TRBV5-1 and TRBJ2-1; D is undetermined. Trimming took 0 bases from V and 6 from J, leaving 7 bases between them. The CDR3 length is 13 residues. Germline lookup yields CDR1 SGHRS and CDR2 YFSETQ. This chain's CDR3 is CASSLVVANEQFF. The CDR3, as DNA: TGCGCCAGCAGCTTGGTGGTAGCCAATGAGCAGTTCTTC.

The gene calls are TRBV24-1 and TRBJ1-1; D gene ambiguous. V was trimmed by 4 bases and J by 3 bases, leaving 8 bases between them. The V gene's germline CDR1 is KGHDR and CDR2 SFDVKD. CDR3 length: 13 amino acids. CDR3 in DNA: TGTGCCACCAGTGACATGGAGTACACTGAAGCTTTCTTT. It is translated as CATSDMEYTEAFF.

The chain uses TRBV28 and TRBJ1-1; the D gene is possibly TRBD1 (6 bases). CDR3 size: 13 residues. The V gene's germline CDR1 is MDHEN and CDR2 SYDVKM. V was trimmed by 3 bases and J by 4 bases, leaving 9 bases between them. The CDR3: CASSFGGGTEAFF. The CDR3 coding sequence is TGTGCCAGCAGTTTTGGAGGGGGCACTGAAGCTTTCTTT. The full variable domain, with the rest looked up from reference TRBV28 and TRBJ1-1, is DVKVTQSSRYLVKRTGEKVFLECVQDMDHENMFWYRQDPGLGLRLIYFSYDVKMKEKGDIPEGYSVSREKKERFSLILESASTNQTSMYLCASSFGGGTEAFFGQGTRLTVV.

The V and J genes are TRBV18 and TRBJ2-1; 9 positions agree with TRBD2. This CDR3 comprises 16 residues. V was pared by 5 bases and J by 4 bases, with 9 bases of the junction left unmatched. Germline V gene sequence: CDR1 KGHSH, CDR2 LQKENI. CDR3 coding DNA: TGTGCCAGCTCAGCTCAAGCGGGAGGCCAGTACAATGAGCAGTTCTTC. This gives the protein CASSAQAGGQYNEQFF. The whole variable domain, filled in from reference TRBV18 and TRBJ2-1, reads NAGVMQNPRHLVRRRGQEARLRCSPMKGHSHVYWYRQLPEEGLKFMVYLQKENIIDESGMPKERFSAEFPKEGPSILRIQQVVRGDSAAYFCASSAQAGGQYNEQFFGPGTRLTVL.

This rearrangement joins TRBV24-1 to TRBJ2-2; weak D call: TRBD1 (5 bases). The V end was cut by 3 bases, the J end by 7 bases, with 14 bases between. The CDR3 has 15 residues. Looked up from germline, CDR1 is KGHDR and CDR2 is SFDVKD. The CDR3 nucleotides read TGTGCCACCAGTGATCCTTTAGGGGTGGTCGGGGAGCTGTTTTTT. Translation gives CATSDPLGVVGELFF.

The chain is built from TRBV28 and TRBJ2-1; D may be TRBD1 (6 bases). The V gene lost 6 bases and the J gene lost 6 bases, with 12 bases spanning the gap. The CDR3 length is 13 residues. Per the germline V gene, CDR1 is MDHEN and CDR2 is SYDVKM. The chain's CDR3 is CASRSGQSNEQFF. CDR3 sequence (DNA): TGTGCCAGCAGATCTGGACAGTCCAATGAGCAGTTCTTC.

This chain uses TRBV19 with TRBJ1-2; 10 bases align to TRBD1. CDR3 length: 14 residues. Germline-derived CDR1 and CDR2 are LNHDA and SQIVND (reference sequence). J gave up 4 bases and V 8 bases, and 7 bases lay outside the gene matches. The DNA of the CDR3 is TGTGCCAGTCGTGACAGGGGGCCTATCTATGGCTACACCTTC. This translates into CASRDRGPIYGYTF.

The chain links TRBV5-4 to TRBJ1-2; 7 bases map to TRBD1. The CDR3 runs to 15 residues. Trimming cost V 0 bases and J 8 bases; bases outside gene matches: 10. Germline V gene sequence: CDR1 SGHNT, CDR2 YYREEE (reference sequence). The CDR3 DNA follows: TGTGCCAGCAGCTTGGGACAGGGATTAGGGGAGGGCTACACCTTC. Translation: CASSLGQGLGEGYTF.

The chain is built from TRBV14 and TRBJ2-1; a possible D gene is TRBD1 (5 bases). This CDR3 spans 17 amino acids. The germline gives CDR1 SGHDN, CDR2 FVKESK. The ends were cut back, 3 bases at V and 5 bases at J, with 20 bases in the middle. In DNA form, the CDR3 reads TGTGCCAGCAGCCATCAGGAATGGGGCCCCAGAGACAATGAGCAGTTCTTC. It yields the protein CASSHQEWGPRDNEQFF.

This clone was observed a handful of times. This chain connects TRBV11-1 to TRBJ2-7; D is unresolved. The germline V gene encodes CDR1 SGHAT and CDR2 FQDESV (reference sequence). V was cut by 3 bases and J by 3 bases, with 18 bases left in between. This CDR3 region has 16 residues. CDR3 protein: CASSLSSSGVRYEQYF. In DNA form, the CDR3 reads TGTGCCAGCAGCTTGTCGTCCAGTGGCGTACGCTACGAGCAGTACTTC. The full variable domain, with the rest looked up from reference TRBV11-1 and TRBJ2-7, is EAEVAQSPRYKITEKSQAVAFWCDPISGHATLYWYRQILGQGPELLVQFQDESVVDDSQLPKDRFSAERLKGVDSTLKIQPAELGDSAMYLCASSLSSSGVRYEQYFGPGTRLTVT.

In DNA, the CDR3 is TGTGCCAGCAGCGTAGCTCAGGGGAATGATTCACCCCTCCACTTT. It encodes CASSVAQGNDSPLHF. This sequence joins TRBV9 and TRBJ1-6, with D tentatively TRBD1 (6 bases). Germline CDR1 SGDLS, CDR2 YYNGEE. Trimming removed 0 bases from V and 8 bases from J, with 12 bases in between. The CDR3 length is 15 residues.

The chain employs TRBV7-2 and TRBJ1-4; the D gene is possibly TRBD1 (5 bases). The CDR3 is 17 residues long. V gave up 3 bases and J gave up 3 bases, with 17 bases separating them. Germline V gene sequence: CDR1 SGHTA, CDR2 FQGNSA. CDR3 in DNA: TGTGCCAGCAGCTTCCTCTGGATCGGGACGGCTAATGAAAAACTGTTTTTT. This gives the protein CASSFLWIGTANEKLFF.

The chain recombines TRBV29-1 with TRBJ1-1, with TRBD1 as a possible D gene (5 bases). Per germline, CDR1 SQVTM and CDR2 ANQGSEA. V was clipped by 1 base and J by 5 bases, with 14 bases between them. The length of the CDR3 is 14 residues. The CDR3: CSVEGKGPGTEAFF. The CDR3 nucleotides read TGCAGCGTTGAAGGGAAGGGGCCGGGGACTGAAGCTTTCTTT. The complete variable domain, with remaining parts taken from reference TRBV29-1 and TRBJ1-1, reads SAVISQKPSRDICQRGTSLTIQCQVDSQVTMMFWYRQQPGQSLTLIATANQGSEATYESGFVIDKFPISRPNLTFSTLTVSNMSPEDSSIYLCSVEGKGPGTEAFFGQGTRLTVV.

J is TRBJ1-1 and V is TRBV6-2 or TRBV6-3; 7 nucleotides line up with TRBD1. Unmatched junction bases numbered 8, after V lost 6 bases and J lost 1 base. Germline V CDR1 and CDR2: MNHEY, SVGEGT. The CDR3 loop spans 15 amino acids. The CDR3 protein is CASRPPGTANTEAFF. The CDR3 bases are TGTGCCAGCAGACCTCCCGGGACAGCGAACACTGAAGCTTTCTTT.

This clone was seen just once. The chain carries TRBV7-2 and TRBJ1-1; D perhaps matches TRBD1 (5 bases). Germline CDR1 SGHTA, CDR2 FQGNSA. The CDR3 is 14 amino acids. The V end lost 3 bases, the J end lost 5 bases, and 13 bases lay between the germline ends. CDR3 sequence (DNA): TGTGCCAGCAGCTTCGCAGGGTTCGGAACTGAAGCTTTCTTT. Translating it yields CASSFAGFGTEAFF.

This clone was counted a few times. J is TRBJ2-1 and V is TRBV18; D unclear. CDR3 size: 14 residues. CDR1 and CDR2 (germline): KGHSH, LQKENI. V lost 2 bases and J lost 4, with 9 bases in between. CDR3 in amino acids: CASSPGDGYNEQFF. CDR3 in DNA: TGTGCCAGCTCACCAGGAGACGGGTACAATGAGCAGTTCTTC.

The chain links TRBV4-3 to TRBJ1-4, with no clear D. In germline, CDR1 is LGHNA, CDR2 YSLEER. The CDR3 is 15 residues long. V gave up 0 bases and J gave up 5 bases, with 10 bases separating them. The CDR3 loop is CASSQDRPGNEKLFF. Written as DNA, the CDR3 is TGCGCCAGCAGCCAAGATCGACCGGGGAATGAAAAACTGTTTTTT.

The V gene is TRBV7-4, the J gene TRBJ2-7; D ambiguous. Deletions cut 6 bases from V and 3 bases from J, with 9 bases between. In germline, CDR1 is SGHVT, CDR2 SQSDAQ. The CDR3 is 12 amino acids. CDR3 nucleotides: TGTGCCAGCAGACCCCGGAACTACGAGCAGTACTTC. This sequence encodes CASRPRNYEQYF.

The V gene is TRBV24-1, the J gene TRBJ2-1; 8 positions match TRBD2. The V and J ends lost 0 bases and 5 bases, in that order; junction bases with no gene match: 5. The CDR3 extends over 16 amino acids. From germline, CDR1 is KGHDR and CDR2 SFDVKD. CDR3 nucleotide sequence: TGTGCCACCAGTGATTTGAGTGGCGGGGGGAACAATGAGCAGTTCTTC. It is translated as CATSDLSGGGNNEQFF.

This clone was seen ten or more times. The chain has TRBV5-1 and TRBJ2-5; the D gene is possibly TRBD1 (5 bases). The CDR3 consists of 14 residues. In germline, CDR1 is SGHRS, CDR2 YFSETQ. Trimming shortened V by 2 bases and J by 3 bases, and 11 bases separated the two germline ends. DNA of the CDR3: TGCGCCAGCAGCTTCCTAGTAGGGGAAGAGACCCAGTACTTC. The encoded protein is CASSFLVGEETQYF. Variable domain in full (rest from reference TRBV5-1 and TRBJ2-5): KAGVTQTPRYLIKTRGQQVTLSCSPISGHRSVSWYQQTPGQGLQFLFEYFSETQRNKGNFPGRFSGRQFSNSRSEMNVSTLELGDSALYLCASSFLVGEETQYFGPGTRLLVL.

The rearrangement joins TRBV4-3 to TRBJ1-2; D may be TRBD1 (6 bases). The germline gives CDR1 LGHNA, CDR2 YSLEER. CDR3 length: 13 amino acids. The V end lost 2 bases, the J end lost 4 bases, and 8 bases lay between the germline ends. For the CDR3, the DNA is TGCGCCAGCAGCCAACGGGGGGCCTATGGCTACACCTTC. This encodes CASSQRGAYGYTF.

The J gene is TRBJ2-3, the V gene TRBV7-7; D gene ambiguous. The CDR3 contains 14 residues. The germline CDR1 and CDR2 sequences are SSHAT and FNYEAQ (reference sequence). V lost 5 bases to trimming and J lost 4 bases, with 13 bases between them. CDR3 bases: TGTGCCAGCAGCCCCCGAAGAGATTCAGATACGCAGTATTTT. It translates to CASSPRRDSDTQYF. The variable domain in full, completed from reference TRBV7-7 and TRBJ2-3, reads GAGVSQSPRYKVTKRGQDVTLRCDPISSHATLYWYQQALGQGPEFLTYFNYEAQPDKSGLPSDRFSAERPEGSISTLTIQRTEQRDSAMYRCASSPRRDSDTQYFGPGTRLTVL.

This clone appeared once. This sequence joins TRBV10-3 and TRBJ1-1; 10 bases line up with TRBD1. From germline, CDR1 is ENHRY and CDR2 SYGVKD. The length of the CDR3 is 14 residues. The trim removed 9 bases at V and 5 bases at J, leaving 9 bases unmatched. This CDR3 reads CAITTGQGMTEAFF. The CDR3 DNA is TGTGCCATTACGACGGGACAGGGGATGACTGAAGCTTTCTTT.

This clone was picked up a small number of times. The CDR3 coding sequence is TGTGCCAGCAGCCCTCGGGCTAGCGGGGGGAACACCGGGGAGCTGTTTTTT. Translating it yields CASSPRASGGNTGELFF. The rearrangement joins TRBV7-2 to TRBJ2-2; 10 nucleotides line up with TRBD2. Looked up from germline, CDR1 is SGHTA and CDR2 is FQGNSA. The length of the CDR3 is 17 residues. V lost 5 bases, J lost 1 base, and 7 bases stayed unmatched.

This chain connects TRBV5-1 to TRBJ1-2; 7 bases align to TRBD1. Germline CDR1 reads SGHRS; CDR2 reads YFSETQ. The V and J ends lost 1 base and 6 bases, in that order; junction bases with no gene match: 6. This CDR3 spans 14 amino acids. The CDR3 spells CASSLMDRSDGYTF. The CDR3 DNA is TGCGCCAGCAGCTTGATGGACAGGTCGGATGGCTACACCTTC.

In this sample, this clone turned up a few times. V gene TRBV19 combines with J gene TRBJ1-2; a possible D gene is TRBD1 (5 bases). CDR1 and CDR2 (germline): LNHDA, SQIVND (reference sequence). The CDR3 covers 13 residues. Trimming left V 0 bases short and J 8 bases short, with 10 bases between. The CDR3 nucleotides are TGTGCCAGTAGTATAGACAGGGCAGGCGGCTACACCTTC. Protein: CASSIDRAGGYTF.